The 6 T cell receptor beta chains reported below all come from one sample, sequenced in a study of blood T cell repertoires in COVID-19. Only in-frame clones appear in the TCRdb table, and some are missing; sequencing was by immunoSEQ multiplex PCR. The profile covers about 180,000 clones, with about 86% appearing a single time and roughly 2.8% taken by the ten largest. Sequencing used peripheral blood. Source of these receptors: a woman younger than 45 with active or convalescent COVID-19.

The chain carries TRBV5-1 and TRBJ1-2, with D unresolved. CDR3 size: 12 residues. Trimming pared 5 bases from V and 2 bases from J, leaving 7 bases between. Germline CDR1 and CDR2: SGHRS and YFSETQ. The CDR3 sequence: CASSYSNYGYTF. CDR3 DNA sequence: TGCGCCAGCAGTTACTCCAACTATGGCTACACCTTC.

This chain joins TRBV5-6 and TRBJ1-3; possibly TRBD1 for D (5 bases). Between the trimmed V and J ends, which lost 4 bases and 1 base, there was a span of 15 bases. The CDR3 spans 16 residues. Germline V gene sequence: CDR1 SGHDT, CDR2 YYEEEE. The CDR3 coding sequence is TGTGCCAGCAGCCACTCTCGGGGGAGATCTGGAAACACCATATATTTT. It encodes CASSHSRGRSGNTIYF.

The chain combines TRBV6-1 with TRBJ1-2; D gene uncertain. CDR1 is MNHNS and CDR2 is SASEGT in the germline V gene. Trimming cost V 0 bases and J 0 bases, with 11 bases left between them. The CDR3 has 16 residues. CDR3 sequence (DNA): TGTGCCAGCAGTGAAGCCCAGTCCTTCCCTAACTATGGCTACACCTTC. This sequence encodes CASSEAQSFPNYGYTF.

The chain is built from TRBV14 and TRBJ2-7; D may be TRBD1 (6 bases). The CDR3 consists of 16 residues. The V gene lost 1 base and the J gene lost 3 bases, with 16 bases spanning the gap. Germline CDR1 SGHDN, CDR2 FVKESK. CDR3 protein: CASSQVLTGKYYEQYF. CDR3 bases: TGTGCCAGCAGCCAAGTTCTCACAGGGAAATACTACGAGCAGTACTTC.

The V call is TRBV29-1, the J call TRBJ1-1, with 8 bases fitting TRBD1. J was trimmed by 7 bases and V by 4 bases; bases with no gene match: 2. The CDR3 totals 11 residues. Germline V gene lookup returns CDR1 SQVTM and CDR2 ANQGSEA. The CDR3 DNA sequence: TGCAGCGTTGCAGGGGGCGATGAAGCTTTCTTT. Translating gives CSVAGGDEAFF.

The V gene is TRBV10-1, the J gene TRBJ2-3, with 10 bases matching TRBD2. The germline CDR1 and CDR2 sequences are WNHNN and SYGVQD (reference sequence). The CDR3 runs to 16 residues. The junction had 12 bases not matched to a gene; V was cut back by 2 bases and J by 10 bases. The CDR3 DNA sequence: TGCGCCAGCAGTGAGGCGCTAGCGGGGGCCCGGCAGGCGCAGTATTTT. Protein sequence: CASSEALAGARQAQYF.